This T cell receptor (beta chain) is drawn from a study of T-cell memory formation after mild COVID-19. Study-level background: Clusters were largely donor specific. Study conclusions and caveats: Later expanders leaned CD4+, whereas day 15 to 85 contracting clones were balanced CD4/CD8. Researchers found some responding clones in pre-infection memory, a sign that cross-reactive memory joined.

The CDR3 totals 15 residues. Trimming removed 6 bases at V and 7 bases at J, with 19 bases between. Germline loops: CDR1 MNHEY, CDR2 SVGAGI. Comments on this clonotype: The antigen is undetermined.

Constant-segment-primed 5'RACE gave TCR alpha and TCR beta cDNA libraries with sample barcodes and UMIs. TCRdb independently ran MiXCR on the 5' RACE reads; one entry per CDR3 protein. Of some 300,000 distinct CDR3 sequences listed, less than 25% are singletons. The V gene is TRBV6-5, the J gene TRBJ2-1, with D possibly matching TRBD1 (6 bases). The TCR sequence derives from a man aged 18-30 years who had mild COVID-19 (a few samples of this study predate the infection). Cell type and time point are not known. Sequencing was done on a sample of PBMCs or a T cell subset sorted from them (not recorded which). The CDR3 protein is CASRPTATTGNEQFF. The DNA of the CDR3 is TGTGCCAGCAGACCGACAGCTACCACAGGGAATGAGCAGTTCTTC.